The 13 T cell receptor beta chains below all came from one sample that was sequenced in a study of T cells in tumors after PD-1 blockade. The repertoire was sequenced with immunoSEQ multiplex PCR; TCRdb's copy has only in-frame clones and lacks some. The repertoire includes approximately 60,000 clones, 74% of them detected once, and about 4.8% sits in the top ten. The sequencing used PBMCs, collected after anti-PD-1 treatment. The receptors come from a human donor with basal cell carcinoma.

The chain employs TRBV10-1 and TRBJ1-6; no definite D call. V was shortened by 0 bases and J by 14 bases, with 11 bases between the two germline ends. The V gene's germline CDR1 is WNHNN and CDR2 SYGVQD (reference sequence). The CDR3 is made up of 13 amino acids. The CDR3 here is CASSESRTGTLHF. CDR3 coding DNA: TGCGCCAGCAGTGAGTCCCGTACGGGAACCCTCCACTTT.

This clone occurred a few times. The chain uses TRBV5-4 and TRBJ2-1, with D perhaps TRBD2 (7 bases). V dropped 0 bases and J dropped 4 bases, with 11 bases sitting between them. This CDR3 region has 15 residues. Germline CDR1 SGHNT, CDR2 YYREEE (reference sequence). The CDR3 sequence: CASSLGGGLYNEQFF. CDR3 coding DNA: TGTGCCAGCAGCTTGGGCGGGGGCCTTTACAATGAGCAGTTCTTC.

The chain couples TRBV28 to TRBJ2-7; 9 positions agree with TRBD1. Germline V gene data show CDR1 as MDHEN and CDR2 as SYDVKM. V shed 5 bases, J shed 2 bases, and the junction held 7 bases outside the gene matches. The CDR3 length is 15 residues. CDR3 region: CASSVGQGWAYEQYF. The CDR3 coding sequence is TGTGCCAGCAGTGTCGGACAGGGGTGGGCCTACGAGCAGTACTTC. The full variable domain, with the rest looked up from reference TRBV28 and TRBJ2-7, is DVKVTQSSRYLVKRTGEKVFLECVQDMDHENMFWYRQDPGLGLRLIYFSYDVKMKEKGDIPEGYSVSREKKERFSLILESASTNQTSMYLCASSVGQGWAYEQYFGPGTRLTVT.

This clone appeared a few times. CDR3 DNA sequence: TGCAGCGTTGCGTGGGGGGGAGGAGATACGCAGTATTTT. Translated, it gives CSVAWGGGDTQYF. The chain has TRBV29-1 and TRBJ2-3; TRBD2 matches 7 bases. Germline V gene lookup returns CDR1 SQVTM and CDR2 ANQGSEA. V shed 4 bases and J 5 bases; nucleotides not matched to a gene: 6. This CDR3 comprises 13 residues.

The sample holds a few counts of this clone. V is TRBV19 and J is TRBJ1-4; D unclear. Trimming took 7 bases from V and 10 from J, leaving 10 bases between them. CDR1 LNHDA and CDR2 SQIVND come from the germline V gene (reference sequence). There are 11 residues in the CDR3. CDR3: CASTYDGKLFF. The CDR3, as DNA: TGTGCCAGTACGTATGACGGAAAACTGTTTTTT.

V is TRBV3-1 (or the pseudogene TRBV3-2) and J is TRBJ1-1; D may be TRBD1 (5 bases). The germline CDR1 and CDR2 sequences are LGHDT and YNNKEL (reference sequence). V was trimmed by 1 base and J by 8 bases, leaving 5 bases between them. The CDR3 is 11 amino acids. The CDR3 protein is CASSQGGEAFF. CDR3 DNA sequence: TGTGCCAGCAGCCAAGGGGGGGAAGCTTTCTTT.

The chain uses TRBV6-2 or TRBV6-3 and TRBJ1-3; D ambiguous. Germline V gene sequence: CDR1 MNHEY, CDR2 SVGEGT. V was cut by 0 bases and J by 4 bases, with 10 bases left in between. CDR3 size: 15 residues. The CDR3 DNA reads as TGTGCCAGCAGTTACTCGACGGCGGGAGGAAACACCATATATTTT. It encodes CASSYSTAGGNTIYF.

This chain connects TRBV28 to TRBJ2-2, with no clear D. Germline assignment: CDR1 MDHEN and CDR2 SYDVKM. V gave up 5 bases and J gave up 3 bases, with 10 bases separating them. This CDR3 is built from 14 residues. CDR3 in DNA: TGTGCCAGCAGTCCTTCTTACGACACCGGGGAGCTGTTTTTT. Translating gives CASSPSYDTGELFF.

The rearrangement joins TRBV5-1 to TRBJ2-3, with a weak D call TRBD2 (6 bases). Trimming stripped 6 bases from V and 0 bases from J, with 11 bases between. CDR3 size: 14 residues. From germline, CDR1 is SGHRS and CDR2 YFSETQ. DNA of the CDR3: TGCGCCAGCACATGGGGGGTGAGCACAGATACGCAGTATTTT. It is translated as CASTWGVSTDTQYF.

The chain combines TRBV6-5 with TRBJ1-2; TRBD1 might be the D (6 bases). Germline V lookup: CDR1 MNHEY, CDR2 SVGAGI. This CDR3 region has 16 residues. V lost 2 bases and J lost 0, with 13 bases in between. Written as DNA, the CDR3 is TGTGCCAGCAGTTACACCACAGGGTTAGCTAACTATGGCTACACCTTC. It codes for CASSYTTGLANYGYTF.

The chain combines TRBV5-1 with TRBJ2-3; TRBD2 matches 9 bases. The CDR3 sequence is 19 residues long. Looked up from germline, CDR1 is SGHRS and CDR2 is YFSETQ. The ends lost 4 bases at V and 6 bases at J; junction bases unmatched: 21. The CDR3 DNA reads as TGCGCCAGCAGCGCGGAGGAGGTATTCGCGGGGGGGCAAGGGGATACGCAGTATTTT. The encoded protein is CASSAEEVFAGGQGDTQYF.

The chain links TRBV6-5 to TRBJ2-7; 11 bases agree with TRBD1. Germline V gene sequence: CDR1 MNHEY, CDR2 SVGAGI. J gave up 3 bases and V 4 bases, and 5 bases lay outside the gene matches. This CDR3 has 15 amino acids. Written as DNA, the CDR3 is TGTGCCAGCAGTTCGGACAGGGGGCTCCTCTACGAGCAGTACTTC. This sequence encodes CASSSDRGLLYEQYF.

The chain recombines TRBV10-3 with TRBJ1-3; 12 bases match TRBD1. Germline V gene data show CDR1 as ENHRY and CDR2 as SYGVKD. CDR3 size: 17 residues. J was trimmed by 0 bases and V by 3 bases; bases with no gene match: 3. The CDR3 sequence is CAISDPGQGASGNTIYF. CDR3 coding DNA: TGTGCCATCAGTGACCCGGGACAGGGGGCCTCTGGAAACACCATATATTTT.